Listed below are T cell receptor beta chains from one sample, sequenced in a study of CD8 T cells in Susac syndrome. Using its own MiXCR run on the immunoSEQ multiplex PCR reads, TCRdb lists one record per CDR3 protein. The table has tens of thousands of distinct CDR3 sequences, roughly 92% seen once. Sequencing input: CD8+ T cells from PBMCs. The receptors were gathered from a human donor with Susac syndrome. Both conserved end residues are trimmed from each CDR3. The D gene is left open where the match is weak.

j_call v_call d_call cdr3_aa
TRBJ2-1 TRBV4-1 . ASSQVNAGATNNEQF
TRBJ2-7 TRBV5-1 . ASSLAPSSYEQY
TRBJ2-1 TRBV7-6 . ASSPGRGPILSSYNEQF
TRBJ2-7 TRBV15 . ATSRNRDRAYEQY
TRBJ2-1 TRBV7-2 TRBD1 ASSLGQGRHNEQF
TRBJ2-3 TRBV9 . ASSPAGSLADTQY
TRBJ2-2 TRBV6-1 . ASSEGHYTGELF
TRBJ1-1 TRBV27 TRBD1 ASSFWQGGTEAF
TRBJ2-1 TRBV19 . ASSRDGRWDNEQF
TRBJ1-5 TRBV27 . ASSWAGEQPQH
TRBJ1-5 TRBV2 . ASRNPNQPQH
TRBJ2-1 TRBV12-3/TRBV12-4 . ASSLGGVSYNEQF
TRBJ1-1 TRBV7-2 TRBD1 ASSKEPGQRNTEAF
TRBJ2-1 TRBV19 . ASSISSRTAFYNEQF
TRBJ2-2 TRBV11-2 . ASSLTVTGELF
TRBJ2-1 TRBV11-2 . ASSLTGGPGGNNEQF
TRBJ1-6 TRBV7-9 TRBD1 ASSLGTGDSPLH
TRBJ2-5 TRBV5-4 . ASSSRTGTQETQY
TRBJ2-1 TRBV11-2 . ASSFRGGMPPDEQF
TRBJ1-1 TRBV27 . ASRLSNTEAF
TRBJ2-1 TRBV20-1 . SARGRGLGGPLF
TRBJ2-2 TRBV6-5 . ASSSGTGELF
TRBJ1-6 TRBV20-1 . SARDEVTDSPLH
TRBJ2-1 TRBV6-5 . ASSYRLDRPALWLHNEQF
TRBJ1-1 TRBV20-1 . SASGSKGSTEAF
TRBJ1-2 TRBV7-8 TRBD1 ASSLGQGDGYT
TRBJ2-3 TRBV9 . ASSQTPTDTQY
TRBJ2-5 TRBV4-1 . ASSQDIGGETQY
TRBJ2-5 TRBV7-9 TRBD2 ASSLAGRLAGLRTQY
TRBJ2-5 TRBV6-2/TRBV6-3 . ASSYEVGGTQY
TRBJ1-5 TRBV4-2 . ASSQEGFSSNQPQH
TRBJ2-6 TRBV6-5 . ASSGRGGANVLT
TRBJ2-5 TRBV10-1 TRBD2 ASSESGRRETQY
TRBJ2-1 TRBV20-1 TRBD1 SAKGQALKYNEQF
TRBJ2-1 TRBV20-1 TRBD2 SARDSASGVGEQF
TRBJ1-5 TRBV19 TRBD1 ASSSRQGALDQPQH
TRBJ2-7 TRBV7-9 TRBD1 ASSLVQGSSYEQY
TRBJ2-1 TRBV5-1 . ASSPLGSFFNVNEQF
TRBJ2-1 TRBV5-1 . ASSSIPGPRYDEQF
TRBJ2-1 TRBV5-6 . ASSLWESNEQF
TRBJ1-1 TRBV6-6 . ASTNGGFLEAF
TRBJ2-5 TRBV20-1 . SARDLGDGGY
TRBJ2-7 TRBV4-1 . ASSQDRDPYYEQY
TRBJ2-7 TRBV7-2 TRBD1 ASSFTGTGGSEQY
TRBJ2-1 TRBV30 TRBD2 AWSVMLAGVAQF
TRBJ2-1 TRBV4-3 TRBD2 ASSHERLAGGNEQF
TRBJ2-7 TRBV9 . ASSVDSVGYEQY
TRBJ2-7 TRBV3-1 TRBD2 ASSHAGLAGNYEQY
TRBJ2-5 TRBV18 TRBD1 ASSPDRGRRQETQY
TRBJ1-5 TRBV6-2/TRBV6-3 . ASSYQGVYNQPQH
TRBJ2-2 TRBV5-1 TRBD1 ASGQGAGELF
TRBJ2-5 TRBV7-2 TRBD2 ASSLGGGQETQY
TRBJ2-3 TRBV7-2 TRBD2 ASSPSGRWY
TRBJ2-1 TRBV27 . ASSSTDTYDEQF